This T cell receptor (beta chain) is drawn from a study of control samples from healthy donors and cancer patients. The ends were cut back, 0 bases at V and 6 bases at J, with 9 bases in the middle. Germline V CDR1 and CDR2: KGHSH, LQKENI. The CDR3 has 13 residues. The protocol was immunoSEQ multiplex PCR, while the TCRdb copy is restricted to in-frame clones and leaves out a portion. The repertoire holds 150,000 or so clones, roughly 94% seen once, with 13% to 15% in the top ten. The sequenced sample was PBMCs. This clonotype was sampled from a man aged 60 to 75 with colorectal cancer. V and J are TRBV18 and TRBJ2-7; no definite D call. CDR3 in amino acids: CASSPPGLPEQYF. CDR3 DNA: TGTGCCAGCTCACCACCGGGCTTACCCGAGCAGTACTTC.